The rows below give T cell receptor beta chains drawn from one sample of a study of cytomegalovirus exposure and HLA in healthy donors. Here immunoSEQ multiplex PCR was the method, and the copy in TCRdb shows in-frame clones only, minus some. The top ten hold 2% to 2.5% of the sample, which has about 170,000 clones, approximately 72% seen once. The sequenced material came from PBMCs. These receptor sequences come from a human donor in good health. The CDR3 runs from the conserved cysteine through the conserved F or W. The D gene is left open where the match is weak. Clone size is shown for a subset of rows, as once, few, many or a class of expanded clone.

d_call: TRBD2
j_call: TRBJ2-1
clone_size: few
v_call: TRBV5-1
cdr3_length: 14
cdr3_nt: TGCGCCAGCAGCAATAGCGGGGGATACAATGAGCAGTTCTTC
cdr3_aa: CASSNSGGYNEQFF

d_call: TRBD1
j_call: TRBJ1-3
clone_size: NA
v_call: TRBV9
cdr3_length: 16
cdr3_nt: TGTGCCAGCAGCGTAGCCACTGAGGGACAGGGAAACACCATATATTTT
cdr3_aa: CASSVATEGQGNTIYF

d_call: NA
j_call: TRBJ1-2
clone_size: NA
v_call: TRBV4-1
cdr3_length: 16
cdr3_nt: TGCGCCAGCAGCCAAGAAATCGGGGGAACCCACTATGGCTACACCTTC
cdr3_aa: CASSQEIGGTHYGYTF

d_call: NA
j_call: TRBJ2-3
clone_size: NA
v_call: TRBV12-1
cdr3_length: 15
cdr3_nt: TGTGCCAGCAGCTTTACAGGCAGGGAAAGCGATACGCAGTATTTT
cdr3_aa: CASSFTGRESDTQYF

d_call: TRBD1
j_call: TRBJ1-1
clone_size: NA
v_call: TRBV27
cdr3_length: 15
cdr3_nt: TGTGCCAGCAGTCCAGGGCCAGGGGGATCCACTGAAGCTTTCTTT
cdr3_aa: CASSPGPGGSTEAFF

d_call: TRBD1
j_call: TRBJ2-3
clone_size: few
v_call: TRBV5-4
cdr3_length: 15
cdr3_nt: TGTGCCAGCAGCAAACAGGGGGCGAGCACAGATACGCAGTATTTT
cdr3_aa: CASSKQGASTDTQYF

d_call: NA
j_call: TRBJ2-4
clone_size: NA
v_call: TRBV21-1
cdr3_length: 16
cdr3_nt: TGTGCCAGCAGCAAATCCGGACAGGGGGCTAGGGACATTCAGTACTTC
cdr3_aa: CASSKSGQGARDIQYF

d_call: NA
j_call: TRBJ1-5
clone_size: NA
v_call: TRBV27
cdr3_length: 13
cdr3_nt: TGTGCCAGCAGTCTCCAGGGGAACCAGCCCCAGCATTTT
cdr3_aa: CASSLQGNQPQHF

d_call: TRBD1
j_call: TRBJ1-1
clone_size: NA
v_call: TRBV10-3
cdr3_length: 13
cdr3_nt: TGTGCCTCCAGGACAGGGGAAAGCACTGAAGCTTTCTTT
cdr3_aa: CASRTGESTEAFF

d_call: NA
j_call: TRBJ2-2
clone_size: NA
v_call: TRBV5-1
cdr3_length: 16
cdr3_nt: TGCGCCAGCAGCTTTACTAGCACCGCGAACACCGGGGAGCTGTTTTTT
cdr3_aa: CASSFTSTANTGELFF

d_call: NA
j_call: TRBJ2-7
clone_size: NA
v_call: TRBV14
cdr3_length: 13
cdr3_nt: TGTGCCAGCAGCCAACTGACAGGCGGGGAGCAGTACTTC
cdr3_aa: CASSQLTGGEQYF

d_call: NA
j_call: TRBJ1-1
clone_size: NA
v_call: TRBV5-6
cdr3_length: 13
cdr3_nt: TGTGCCAGCAGCTTGCTCAGGAGGCCTGAAGCTTTCTTT
cdr3_aa: CASSLLRRPEAFF

d_call: NA
j_call: TRBJ1-5
clone_size: NA
v_call: TRBV27
cdr3_length: 14
cdr3_nt: TGTGCCAGCAGTTTAAGTGGAGGGCATCAGCCCCAGCATTTT
cdr3_aa: CASSLSGGHQPQHF

d_call: NA
j_call: TRBJ1-1
clone_size: few
v_call: TRBV7-9
cdr3_length: 14
cdr3_nt: TGTGCCAGCAGCCGAGTGGTACTGAACACTGAAGCTTTCTTT
cdr3_aa: CASSRVVLNTEAFF

d_call: TRBD1
j_call: TRBJ1-2
clone_size: NA
v_call: TRBV7-9
cdr3_length: 18
cdr3_nt: TGTGCCAGCAGCTCCACAAAACTGGGGACCACAGGGGATGGTGGCTACACCTTC
cdr3_aa: CASSSTKLGTTGDGGYTF

d_call: NA
j_call: TRBJ1-1
clone_size: NA
v_call: TRBV5-1
cdr3_length: 12
cdr3_nt: TGCGCCAGCAGCTTTGGACTGTCCGAGGCTTTCTTT
cdr3_aa: CASSFGLSEAFF

d_call: TRBD1
j_call: TRBJ1-2
clone_size: NA
v_call: TRBV5-1
cdr3_length: 15
cdr3_nt: TGCGCCAGCAGCTTTGAGGGGGCGCCGGACTATGGCTACACCTTC
cdr3_aa: CASSFEGAPDYGYTF